This TCR beta chain was captured in a study of T-cell memory formation after mild COVID-19. Whole-study context: The two donors had largely donor-specific TCR clusters.

Looked up from germline, CDR1 is GTSNPN and CDR2 is SVGIG (reference sequence). The V end was cut by 3 bases, the J end by 3 bases, with 12 bases between. CDR3 length: 13 residues. Each CDR3 protein gets one entry after TCRdb re-called the 5' RACE reads with MiXCR. The sample records more than 250,000 distinct CDR3 sequences, 15% to 20% being singletons. Regarding the study as a whole: Proof of SARS-CoV-2 specificity was absent for the second-wave clones that crested on day 37.

About this clonotype itself: The antigen is not known.

The sequence was obtained from a man younger than 35 who had mild COVID-19 (a few samples of this study predate the infection). Cell type and time point are not known. The chain uses TRBV30 and TRBJ2-7; unclear D gene. Material: PBMCs or a T cell subset sorted from them (not recorded which). CDR3 protein: CAWSPENLYEQYF. The CDR3 DNA follows: TGTGCCTGGAGCCCCGAGAATCTCTACGAGCAGTACTTC.